This T cell receptor (beta chain) was sequenced during a study of T cells in Graves' hyperthyroidism and ophthalmopathy. The CDR3 extends over 15 amino acids. Germline CDR1 and CDR2: LNHDA and SQIVND (reference sequence). The germline V and J ends were trimmed by 4 bases and 4 bases, with 16 bases remaining between them. TCR beta CDR3 region amplification was performed from RNA transcripts. TCR CDR3 regions were first amplified by RT-PCR with HTBI primers. TCRdb re-analysed the multiplex PCR reads in MiXCR, keeping a single row per CDR3 protein. This table holds 400,000 or so distinct CDR3 sequences, more than 13% found once.

Sequenced input: blood. This TCR was recovered from a man aged 45-60 years with Graves' ophthalmopathy. The rearrangement links TRBV19 to TRBJ2-5; perhaps TRBD2 as D (6 bases). CDR3 bases: TGTGCCAGTAGTAAGTTTGTCGGGACTGCAGAGACCCAGTACTTC. Its translation: CASSKFVGTAETQYF.